This T cell receptor (beta chain) was retrieved from a study of beta chain features in type 1 diabetes. The CDR3 spans 17 residues. The V and J ends lost 0 bases and 6 bases respectively, with 19 bases between them. Germline lookup yields CDR1 LGHNA and CDR2 YSLEER. General study results and limits: The study found fewer insertions and more deletions at VDJ junctions in type 1 diabetes patients.

Heparinised blood was drawn once per donor, averaging around 120 mL. The isolated RNA, all of it, was reverse transcribed, so expressed TCRB transcripts were what got sequenced. The table came from immunoSEQ multiplex PCR; TCRdb's copy has only in-frame clones and leaves some out. The data contain 970,000 or so clones, roughly 15% of them singletons. With respect to this clone: Its antigen is undetermined.

The sequenced material came from naive CD4+ T cells from blood. The sequence derives from a woman younger than 30 in good health. This rearrangement joins TRBV4-3 to TRBJ2-3; TRBD2 is a possible D gene (6 bases). The CDR3 DNA sequence: TGCGCCAGCAGCCAAGATCGAGCGGCGCGGGGTTGGGATACGCAGTATTTT. Its protein product is CASSQDRAARGWDTQYF.